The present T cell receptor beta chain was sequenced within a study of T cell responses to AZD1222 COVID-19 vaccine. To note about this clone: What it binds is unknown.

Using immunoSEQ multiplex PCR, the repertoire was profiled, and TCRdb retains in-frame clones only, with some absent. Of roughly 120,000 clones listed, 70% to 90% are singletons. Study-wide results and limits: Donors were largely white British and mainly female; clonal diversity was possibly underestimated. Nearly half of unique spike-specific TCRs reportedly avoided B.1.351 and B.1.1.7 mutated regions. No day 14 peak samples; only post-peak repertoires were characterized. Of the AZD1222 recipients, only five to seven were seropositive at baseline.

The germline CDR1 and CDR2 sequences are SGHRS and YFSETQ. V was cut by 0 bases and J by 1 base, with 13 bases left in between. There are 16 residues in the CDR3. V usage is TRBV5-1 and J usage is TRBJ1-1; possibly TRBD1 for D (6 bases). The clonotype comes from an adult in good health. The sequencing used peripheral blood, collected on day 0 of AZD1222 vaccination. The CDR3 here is CASSLGLTGRNTEAFF. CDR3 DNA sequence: TGCGCCAGCAGCTTGGGTCTCACAGGGCGGAACACTGAAGCTTTCTTT.